The 9 T cell receptor beta chains in this list originate from one sample, sequenced in a study of blood T cell repertoires in COVID-19. Some clones are missing from TCRdb's copy, which holds only in-frame ones; the method was immunoSEQ multiplex PCR. The data contain approximately 28,000 clones, 77% of them singletons. The sample taken for sequencing was peripheral blood. The receptors here all came from a woman aged 70 to 79 with active or convalescent COVID-19.

This chain uses TRBV6-6 with TRBJ2-7; the match to TRBD2 covers 14 bases. Looked up from germline, CDR1 is MNHNY and CDR2 is SVGAGI (reference sequence). This CDR3 comprises 15 residues. J was trimmed by 2 bases and V by 6 bases; bases with no gene match: 3. CDR3 nucleotides: TGTGCCAGCAGCTGGGGACTAGCGGGAGCCTACGAGCAGTACTTC. Encoded protein: CASSWGLAGAYEQYF.

The V call is TRBV6-5, the J call TRBJ2-3; 7 nucleotides agree with TRBD1. The V segment lost 5 bases and the J segment 2 bases; nucleotides outside the gene matches: 7. The CDR3 spans 15 residues. Germline CDR1 is MNHEY and CDR2 is SVGAGI. The CDR3 reads CASSTPTGATDTQYF. The CDR3 coding sequence is TGTGCCAGCAGTACTCCCACAGGGGCCACAGATACGCAGTATTTT.

The rearrangement links TRBV7-9 to TRBJ2-6; tentative D call: TRBD2 (5 bases). V lost 5 bases to trimming and J lost 3 bases, with 17 bases between them. There are 17 residues in the CDR3. The germline gives CDR1 SEHNR, CDR2 FQNEAQ (reference sequence). The CDR3 nucleotides read TGTGCCAGCAGCCGCTCGGGGTCTTTGGGTGGGGCCAACGTCCTGACTTTC. Amino acid sequence: CASSRSGSLGGANVLTF.

The J gene is TRBJ2-7, the V gene TRBV4-3; 8 nucleotides align to TRBD2. Per the germline V gene, CDR1 is LGHNA and CDR2 is YSLEER. The CDR3 totals 16 residues. J was trimmed by 0 bases and V by 1 base; bases with no gene match: 5. The CDR3 DNA reads TGCGCCAGCAGCCAAGCCGCGGGGGGTCTCTCCTACGAGCAGTACTTC. It encodes CASSQAAGGLSYEQYF.

As concerns this clone: Additional DNA sequences in this sample encode the identical CDR3. The chain has TRBV19 and TRBJ2-7, with 9 nucleotides matching TRBD1. J was trimmed by 3 bases and V by 5 bases; bases with no gene match: 11. Germline assignment: CDR1 LNHDA and CDR2 SQIVND (reference sequence). This CDR3 contains 16 residues. The CDR3 region has the DNA TGTGCCAGTAGTCCGGTAGGGACAGGGAATAACTACGAGCAGTACTTC. The encoded protein is CASSPVGTGNNYEQYF.

This chain joins TRBV7-2 and TRBJ1-2; TRBD1 is a possible D gene (6 bases). CDR1 and CDR2 from the germline V gene are SGHTA and FQGNSA. With 8 bases removed from V and 5 bases from J, the gap between germline ends came to 15 bases. The CDR3 has 13 amino acids. Here the CDR3 DNA reads TGTGCCAGCCTCGGACAGAATATTTATGGCTACACCTTC. This gives the protein CASLGQNIYGYTF.

The rearrangement links TRBV11-3 to TRBJ2-1; D is perhaps TRBD2 (7 bases). The CDR3 spans 16 residues. Germline V CDR1 and CDR2: SGHNT, YENEEA. V gave up 1 base and J gave up 4 bases, with 14 bases separating them. Here the CDR3 DNA reads TGTGCCAGCAGCTTAGGGTCCGGGGGGCATTACAATGAGCAGTTCTTC. Translation: CASSLGSGGHYNEQFF.

This sequence joins TRBV9 and TRBJ2-1; TRBD1 is a possible D gene (6 bases). This CDR3 contains 14 residues. The germline CDR1 and CDR2 sequences are SGDLS and YYNGEE. Trimming removed 0 bases from V and 7 bases from J, with 11 bases in between. In DNA form, the CDR3 reads TGTGCCAGCAGCGTAGTGGGGGCCGGGAATGAGCAGTTCTTC. This sequence encodes CASSVVGAGNEQFF.

The CDR3 loop reads CASSPAGSSGNTIYF. The CDR3 coding sequence is TGTGCCAGCAGCCCCGCTGGGAGCTCTGGAAACACCATATATTTT. The gene calls are TRBV3-1 (or the pseudogene TRBV3-2) and TRBJ1-3; D ambiguous. Germline lookup yields CDR1 LGHDT and CDR2 YNNKEL (reference sequence). CDR3 length: 15 amino acids. V dropped 4 bases and J dropped 0 bases, with 10 bases sitting between them.